Listed here are 8 T cell receptor beta chains from one sample, sequenced in a study of CD8+CD57+ T cells in acquired aplastic anemia. Previously, flow cytometry had revealed CD8+CD57+ cell expansion in the patients chosen for sequencing. Researchers used genomic DNA as the template to profile TCR beta VDJ and CDR3. MiXCR was run by TCRdb on the reads, yielding one entry per CDR3 protein. The table includes roughly 160,000 distinct CDR3 sequences, 71% detected once. Sequencing input: sorted CD4+, CD8+, or CD8+CD57+ T cells (not recorded which) from PBMCs. The source is a human donor with aplastic anemia.

The genes are TRBV5-1 and TRBJ1-4; a weak D match, TRBD1 (5 bases). This CDR3 has 15 amino acids. The V gene lost 4 bases and the J gene lost 1 base, with 11 bases spanning the gap. The V gene's germline CDR1 is SGHRS and CDR2 YFSETQ. The CDR3 nucleotides read TGCGCCAGCAGCGTCTGGGGGGGAACTAATGAAAAACTGTTTTTT. Amino acids: CASSVWGGTNEKLFF.

V is TRBV29-1 and J is TRBJ2-7, with D perhaps matching TRBD1 (5 bases). Germline CDR1 is SQVTM and CDR2 is ANQGSEA. The CDR3 runs to 16 residues. The V end lost 8 bases, the J end lost 4 bases, and 27 bases lay between the germline ends. The CDR3 here is CSSSDTGRPNVYEQYF. DNA of the CDR3: TGCAGCTCTTCGGACACAGGACGCCCGAATGTATACGAGCAGTACTTC.

The chain employs TRBV29-1 and TRBJ1-2; D gene uncertain. The CDR3 runs 12 residues. The V end was cut by 3 bases, the J end by 8 bases, with 13 bases between. CDR1 is SQVTM and CDR2 is ANQGSEA in the germline V gene. CDR3 DNA: TGCAGCGTTGATGCTCTTAGGGAGGGCTACACCTTC. Encoded protein: CSVDALREGYTF.

This chain joins TRBV12-3 or TRBV12-4 and TRBJ2-7; 8 positions agree with TRBD2. This CDR3 contains 14 residues. V lost 5 bases to trimming and J lost 3 bases; unmatched junction nucleotides: 6. This chain's CDR3 is CASSISGGGYEQYF. The CDR3, as DNA: TGTGCCAGCAGTATCTCGGGAGGGGGCTACGAGCAGTACTTC.

The rearrangement joins TRBV7-3 to TRBJ2-5; 10 nucleotides agree with TRBD2. Trimming cost V 5 bases and J 5 bases; bases outside gene matches: 8. Germline CDR1 and CDR2: SGHTA and FQGTGA. This CDR3 is 15 amino acids long. In nucleotides, the CDR3 is TGTGCCAGCAGCCAGACTAGCGGGTTTTCGGAGACCCAGTACTTC. Translation gives CASSQTSGFSETQYF.

V and J are TRBV14 and TRBJ2-1, with 7 bases aligning to TRBD2. Germline values: CDR1 SGHDN, CDR2 FVKESK. Germline trimming cut 0 bases from V and 12 bases from J; bases unmatched to any gene: 5. The CDR3 spans 13 residues. The DNA of the CDR3 is TGTGCCAGCAGCCAAGAGGAGCGGGGAACGCAGTTCTTC. Protein: CASSQEERGTQFF.

This clonotype was observed a few times. The chain links TRBV2 to TRBJ1-5, with D hard to call. The CDR3 contains 13 residues. Germline V lookup: CDR1 SNHLY, CDR2 FYNNEI. The germline V and J ends were trimmed by 4 bases and 5 bases, with 9 bases remaining between them. CDR3 nucleotide sequence: TGTGCCAGCAGTGCGTCAGGAGATCAGCCCCAGCATTTT. The encoded protein is CASSASGDQPQHF.

The chain has TRBV20-1 and TRBJ2-5, with D possibly being TRBD1 (7 bases). The V end was cut by 0 bases, the J end by 5 bases, with 19 bases between. The germline V gene encodes CDR1 DFQATT and CDR2 SNEGSKA (reference sequence). The CDR3 consists of 16 residues. In DNA, the CDR3 is TGCAGTGCTAGAGAGGTGGGCAGGGGGGCCCTGGAGACCCAGTACTTC. Its translation is CSAREVGRGALETQYF.